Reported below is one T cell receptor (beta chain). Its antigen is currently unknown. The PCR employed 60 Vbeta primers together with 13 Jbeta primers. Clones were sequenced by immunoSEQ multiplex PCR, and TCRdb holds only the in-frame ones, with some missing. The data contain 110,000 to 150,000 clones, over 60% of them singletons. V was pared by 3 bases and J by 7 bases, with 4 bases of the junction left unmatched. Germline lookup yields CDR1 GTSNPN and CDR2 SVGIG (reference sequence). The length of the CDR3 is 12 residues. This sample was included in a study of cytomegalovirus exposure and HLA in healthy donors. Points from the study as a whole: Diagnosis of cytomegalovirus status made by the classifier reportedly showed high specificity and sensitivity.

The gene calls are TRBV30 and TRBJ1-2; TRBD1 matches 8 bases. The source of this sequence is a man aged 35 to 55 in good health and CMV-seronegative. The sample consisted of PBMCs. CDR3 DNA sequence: TGTGCCTGGAGCCAGGGGGCGCGTGGCTACACCTTC. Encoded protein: CAWSQGARGYTF.